Included here is one TCR beta chain sequence, with context. Its antigen is currently unknown. In the original processing: Without quality scores, immunoSEQ junctional reads could not be filtered like full-length reads. The table came from immunoSEQ multiplex PCR; TCRdb's copy has only in-frame clones and leaves some out. The DNA was the basis for D and trimming; V, J and clone size are from that table. The sample consists of about 2.2 million clones, about 92% of them appearing once. The data derive from a study of shared clonotypes between healthy human individuals. Across the whole study: Researchers drew samples from two women and a few men aged 18 to 49. Overall study findings and caveats: Some clonotypes were shared by all four sorted-subset donors, while others were not shared. The non-shared ones had lower generation probabilities than the shared ones. Among the subsets, naive ones generally showed larger estimated richness than memory ones.

The V gene's germline CDR1 is SGHVS and CDR2 FNYEAQ. The CDR3 contains 12 residues. With 5 bases removed from V and 9 bases from J, the gap between germline ends came to 14 bases. It was CD45RO-negative cells, positively selected for CCR7, that made up naive CD8 cells, with terminally differentiated effector memory CD45RA+ cells excluded. The sequence was collected from a man younger than 35 in good health. Some clones in this sample may be carry-over from other donors' samples. Sequenced sample: naive CD8+ T cells from PBMCs. The rearrangement joins TRBV7-6 to TRBJ2-7; no definite D call. The CDR3 coding sequence is TGTGCCAGCAGCAGGACCCTCTCCCCGCAGTACTTC. Translation gives CASSRTLSPQYF. Variable domain in full (rest from reference TRBV7-6 and TRBJ2-7): GAGVSQSPRYKVTKRGQDVALRCDPISGHVSLYWYRQALGQGPEFLTYFNYEAQQDKSGLPNDRFSAERPEGSISTLTIQRTEQRDSAMYRCASSRTLSPQYFGPGTRLTVT.